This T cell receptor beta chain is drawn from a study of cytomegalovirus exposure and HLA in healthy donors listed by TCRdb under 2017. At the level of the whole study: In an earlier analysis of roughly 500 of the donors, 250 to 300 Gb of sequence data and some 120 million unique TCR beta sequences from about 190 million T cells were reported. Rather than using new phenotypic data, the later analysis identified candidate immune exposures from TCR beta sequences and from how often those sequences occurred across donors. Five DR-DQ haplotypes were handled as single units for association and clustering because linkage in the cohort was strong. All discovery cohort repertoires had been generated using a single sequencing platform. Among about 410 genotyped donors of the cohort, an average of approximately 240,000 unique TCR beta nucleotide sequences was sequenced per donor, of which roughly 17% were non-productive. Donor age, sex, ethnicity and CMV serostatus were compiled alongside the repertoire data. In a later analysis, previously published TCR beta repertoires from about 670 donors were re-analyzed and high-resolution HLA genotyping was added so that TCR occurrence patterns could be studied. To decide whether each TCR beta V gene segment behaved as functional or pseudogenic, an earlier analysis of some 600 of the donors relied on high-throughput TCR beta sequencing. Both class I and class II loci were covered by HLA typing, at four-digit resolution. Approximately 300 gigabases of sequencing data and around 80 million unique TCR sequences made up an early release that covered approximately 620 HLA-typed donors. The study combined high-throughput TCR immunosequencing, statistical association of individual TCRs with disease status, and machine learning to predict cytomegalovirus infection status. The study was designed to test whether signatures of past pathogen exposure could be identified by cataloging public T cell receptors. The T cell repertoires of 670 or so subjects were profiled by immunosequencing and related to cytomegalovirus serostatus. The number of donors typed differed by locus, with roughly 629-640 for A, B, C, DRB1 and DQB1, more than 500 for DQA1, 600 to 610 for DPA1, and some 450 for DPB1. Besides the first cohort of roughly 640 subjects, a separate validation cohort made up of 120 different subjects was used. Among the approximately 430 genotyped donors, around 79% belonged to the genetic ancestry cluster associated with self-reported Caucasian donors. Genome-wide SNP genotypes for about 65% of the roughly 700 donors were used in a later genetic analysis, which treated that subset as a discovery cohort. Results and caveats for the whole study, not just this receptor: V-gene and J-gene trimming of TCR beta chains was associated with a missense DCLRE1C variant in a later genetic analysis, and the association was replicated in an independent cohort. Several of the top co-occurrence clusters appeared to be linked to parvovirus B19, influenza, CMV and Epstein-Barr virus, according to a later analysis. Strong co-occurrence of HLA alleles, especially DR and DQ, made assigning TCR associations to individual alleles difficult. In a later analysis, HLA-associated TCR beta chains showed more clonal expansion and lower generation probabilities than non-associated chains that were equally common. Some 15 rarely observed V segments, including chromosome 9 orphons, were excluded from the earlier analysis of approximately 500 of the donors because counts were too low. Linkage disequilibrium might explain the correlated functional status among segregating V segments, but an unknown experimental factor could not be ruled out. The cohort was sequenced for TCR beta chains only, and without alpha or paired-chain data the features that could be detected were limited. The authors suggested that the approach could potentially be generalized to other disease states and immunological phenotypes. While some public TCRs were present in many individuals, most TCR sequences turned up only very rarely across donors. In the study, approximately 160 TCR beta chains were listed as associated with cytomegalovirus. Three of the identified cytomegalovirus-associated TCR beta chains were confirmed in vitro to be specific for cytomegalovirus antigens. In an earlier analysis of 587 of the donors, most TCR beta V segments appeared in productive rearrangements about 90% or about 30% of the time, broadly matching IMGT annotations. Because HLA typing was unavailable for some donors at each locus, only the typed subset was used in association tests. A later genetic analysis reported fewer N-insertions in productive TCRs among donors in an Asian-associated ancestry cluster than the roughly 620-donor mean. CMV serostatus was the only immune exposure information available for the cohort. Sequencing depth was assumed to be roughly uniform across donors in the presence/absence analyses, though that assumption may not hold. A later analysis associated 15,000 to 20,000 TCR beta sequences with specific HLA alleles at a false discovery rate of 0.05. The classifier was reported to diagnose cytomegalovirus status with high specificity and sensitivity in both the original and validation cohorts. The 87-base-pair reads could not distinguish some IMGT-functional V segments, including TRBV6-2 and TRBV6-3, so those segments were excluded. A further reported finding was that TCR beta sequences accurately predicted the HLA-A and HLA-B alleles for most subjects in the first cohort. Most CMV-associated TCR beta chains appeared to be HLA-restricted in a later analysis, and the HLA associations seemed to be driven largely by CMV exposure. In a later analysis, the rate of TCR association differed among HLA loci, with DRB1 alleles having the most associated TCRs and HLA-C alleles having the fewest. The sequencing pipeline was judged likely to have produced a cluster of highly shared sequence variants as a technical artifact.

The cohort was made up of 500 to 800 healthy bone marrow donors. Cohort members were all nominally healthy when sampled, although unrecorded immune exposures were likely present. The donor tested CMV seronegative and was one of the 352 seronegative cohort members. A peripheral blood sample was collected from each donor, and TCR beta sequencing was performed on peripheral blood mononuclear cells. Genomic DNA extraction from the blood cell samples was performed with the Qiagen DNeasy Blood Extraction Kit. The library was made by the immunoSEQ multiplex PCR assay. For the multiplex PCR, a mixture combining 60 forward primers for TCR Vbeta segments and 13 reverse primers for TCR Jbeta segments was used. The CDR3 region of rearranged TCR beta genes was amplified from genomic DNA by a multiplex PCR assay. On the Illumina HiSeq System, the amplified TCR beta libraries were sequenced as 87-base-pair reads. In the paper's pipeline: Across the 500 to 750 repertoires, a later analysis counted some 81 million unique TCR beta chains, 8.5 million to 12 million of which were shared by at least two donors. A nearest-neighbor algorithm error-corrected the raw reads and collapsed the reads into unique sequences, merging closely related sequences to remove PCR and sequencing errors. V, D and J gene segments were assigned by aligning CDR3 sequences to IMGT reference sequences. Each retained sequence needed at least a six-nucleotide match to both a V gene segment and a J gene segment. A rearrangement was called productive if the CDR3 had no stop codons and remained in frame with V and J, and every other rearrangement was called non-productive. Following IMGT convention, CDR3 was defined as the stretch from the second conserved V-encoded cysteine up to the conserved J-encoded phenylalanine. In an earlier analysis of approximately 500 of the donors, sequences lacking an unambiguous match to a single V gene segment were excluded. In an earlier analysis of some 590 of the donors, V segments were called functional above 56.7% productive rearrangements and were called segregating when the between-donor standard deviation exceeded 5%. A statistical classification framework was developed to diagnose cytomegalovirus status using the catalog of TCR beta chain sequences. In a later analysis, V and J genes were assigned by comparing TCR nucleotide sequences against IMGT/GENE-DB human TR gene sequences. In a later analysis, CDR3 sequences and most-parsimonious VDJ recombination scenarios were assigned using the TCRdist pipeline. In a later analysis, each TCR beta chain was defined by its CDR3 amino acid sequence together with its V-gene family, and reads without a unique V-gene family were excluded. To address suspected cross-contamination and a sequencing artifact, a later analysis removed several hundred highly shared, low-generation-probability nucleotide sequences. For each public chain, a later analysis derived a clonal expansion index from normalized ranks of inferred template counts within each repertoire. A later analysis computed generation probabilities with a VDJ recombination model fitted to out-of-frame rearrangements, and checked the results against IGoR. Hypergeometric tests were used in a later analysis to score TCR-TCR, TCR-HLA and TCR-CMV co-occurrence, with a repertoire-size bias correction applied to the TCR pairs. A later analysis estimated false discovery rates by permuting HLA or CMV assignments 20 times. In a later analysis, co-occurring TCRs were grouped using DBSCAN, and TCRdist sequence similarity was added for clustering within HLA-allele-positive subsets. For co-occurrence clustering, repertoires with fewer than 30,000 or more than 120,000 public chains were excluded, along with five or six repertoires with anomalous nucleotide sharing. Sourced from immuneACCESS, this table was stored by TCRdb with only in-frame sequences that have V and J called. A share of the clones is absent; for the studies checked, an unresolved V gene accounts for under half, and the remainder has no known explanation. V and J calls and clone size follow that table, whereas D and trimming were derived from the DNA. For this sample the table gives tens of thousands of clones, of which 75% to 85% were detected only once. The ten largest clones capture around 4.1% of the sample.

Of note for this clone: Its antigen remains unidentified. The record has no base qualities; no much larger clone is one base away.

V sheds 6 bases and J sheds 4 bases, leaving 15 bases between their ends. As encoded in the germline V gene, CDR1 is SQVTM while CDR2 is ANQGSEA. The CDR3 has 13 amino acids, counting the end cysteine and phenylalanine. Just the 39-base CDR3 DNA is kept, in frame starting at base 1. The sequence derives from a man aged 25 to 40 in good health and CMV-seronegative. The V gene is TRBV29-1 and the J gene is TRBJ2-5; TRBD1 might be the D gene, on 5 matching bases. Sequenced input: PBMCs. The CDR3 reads CSVLEQGRETQYF. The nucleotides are TGCAGCGTCCTCGAGCAGGGAAGAGAGACCCAGTACTTC.